Given below is one T cell receptor (beta chain) in context. The data originate from a study of blood T cell repertoires in COVID-19. In the study overall: Samples taken during acute and convalescent COVID-19 were collected in the United States, Italy and Spain. The cDNA or gDNA used as material had been derived from T cells, B-cell-depleted T cells, or PBMCs.

The CDR3 sequence is 13 residues long. Trimming removed 7 bases from V and 6 bases from J, with 15 bases in between. Germline V gene lookup returns CDR1 MNHEY and CDR2 SVGAGI. Original analysis: Nucleated cell number was recorded as an estimate derived from reference gene primer amplification. The repertoire was sequenced with immunoSEQ multiplex PCR; TCRdb's copy has only in-frame clones and lacks some. V and J calls and clone size are those listed in that table; D and trimming were worked out from the DNA. The repertoire has around 180,000 clones, approximately 89% of them found once; the top ten carry 3.5% to 5%.

The clonotype comes from a woman aged 25 to 45 with acute or convalescent COVID-19. The sample was peripheral blood. This chain links TRBV6-5 with TRBJ1-1; no reliable D call. CDR3 nucleotides: TGTGCCAGCACCACGGTGGGCAGCTCTGAAGCTTTCTTT. Encoded protein: CASTTVGSSEAFF.